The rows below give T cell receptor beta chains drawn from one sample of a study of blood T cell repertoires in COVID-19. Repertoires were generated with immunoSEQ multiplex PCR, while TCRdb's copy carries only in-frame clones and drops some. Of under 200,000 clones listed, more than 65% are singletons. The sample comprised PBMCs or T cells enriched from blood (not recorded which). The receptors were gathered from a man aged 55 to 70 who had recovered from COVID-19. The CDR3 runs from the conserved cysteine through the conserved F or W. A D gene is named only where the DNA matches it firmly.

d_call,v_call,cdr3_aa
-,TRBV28,CAILKGKRALPPFNSPLHF
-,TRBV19,CASSNLRLNQPQHF
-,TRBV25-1,CASSEWGAGEAFF
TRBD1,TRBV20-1,CSASGPRGLSTEAFF
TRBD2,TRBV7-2,CASSDASGSPSTDTQYF
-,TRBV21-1,CASILAKVYNEQFF
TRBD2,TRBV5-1,CASSSGAGRIRLFF
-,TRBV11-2,CASSPSGQWGGYTF
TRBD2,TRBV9,CASSVQETSGPTYEQYF
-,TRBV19,CASSIGGTYTSWGQETQYF
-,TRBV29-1,CSVQTQGTASGNTIYF
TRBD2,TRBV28,CASIPGASGSRVREQYF
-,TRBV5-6,CASSLVGEQANEKLFF
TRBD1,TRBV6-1,CASSERQGAIQPQHF
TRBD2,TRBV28,CASSSSGTSGRGETQYF
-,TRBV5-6,CASSRQFTGELFF
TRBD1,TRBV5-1,CASSPGQGITGELFF
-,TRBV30,CAWSGGYTDTQYF
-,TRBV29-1,CSSRRGNEQFF
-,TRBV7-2,CASSLTENTEAFF
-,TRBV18,CASSFDPLANTQYF
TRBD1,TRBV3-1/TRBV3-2,CASSQVRGQGDEKLFF
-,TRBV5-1,CASSPFSRAQADTEAFF
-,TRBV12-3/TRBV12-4,CASSPQRVGELFF
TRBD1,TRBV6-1,CASSARRGTGLNVRNQPQHF
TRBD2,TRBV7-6,CASSLTSGGRDTQYF
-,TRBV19,CASSKTAPNLNTEAFF
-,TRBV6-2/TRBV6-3,CASSYSGVGGNQPQHF
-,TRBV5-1,CASSSGDGLLENTIYF
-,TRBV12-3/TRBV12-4,CASSAYSTDTQYF
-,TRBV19,CASSIGRNQPQHF
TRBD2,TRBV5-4,CASSPSSGGLREQYF
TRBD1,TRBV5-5,CASSFTGDIRNSPLHF
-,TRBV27,CASSSRGAGLDQNKYGYTF
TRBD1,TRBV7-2,CASSTRQGKETQYF
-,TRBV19,CASSVTGNYGYTF
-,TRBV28,CASSQQVEGYTF
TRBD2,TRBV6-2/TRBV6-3,CASSYAMSISGRDTGELFF
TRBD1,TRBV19,CASTPGQGYTEAFF
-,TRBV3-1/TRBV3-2,CASSQTWGPDTQYF
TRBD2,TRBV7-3,CASSLGTSYNEQFF
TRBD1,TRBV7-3,CASSFTGGQETQYF
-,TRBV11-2,CASSPGRAANYGYTF
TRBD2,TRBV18,CASSATWTSGGAGNEQFF
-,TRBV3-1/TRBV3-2,CASSPLDGQNSPLHF
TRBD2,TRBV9,CASSVSPTSVGETQYF
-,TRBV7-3,CASSLTTGAKETQYF
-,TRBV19,CASSIGTGGGHYTF
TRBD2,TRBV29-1,CSVEDGRGTYNEQFF
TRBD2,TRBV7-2,CASSPAGVVTDTQYF